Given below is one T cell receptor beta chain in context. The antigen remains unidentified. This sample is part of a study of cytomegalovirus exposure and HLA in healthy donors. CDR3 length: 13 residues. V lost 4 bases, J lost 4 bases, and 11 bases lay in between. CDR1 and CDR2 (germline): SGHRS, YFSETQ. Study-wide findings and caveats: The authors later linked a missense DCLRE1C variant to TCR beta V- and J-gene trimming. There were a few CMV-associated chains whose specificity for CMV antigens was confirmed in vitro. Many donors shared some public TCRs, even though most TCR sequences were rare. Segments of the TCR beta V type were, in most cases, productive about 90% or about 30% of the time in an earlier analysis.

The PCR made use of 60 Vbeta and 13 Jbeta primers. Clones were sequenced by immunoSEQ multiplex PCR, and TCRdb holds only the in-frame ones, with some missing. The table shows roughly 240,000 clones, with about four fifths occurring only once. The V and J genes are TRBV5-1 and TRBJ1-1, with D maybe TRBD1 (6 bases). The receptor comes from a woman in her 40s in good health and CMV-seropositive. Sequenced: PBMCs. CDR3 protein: CASSGQIGTEAFF. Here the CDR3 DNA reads TGCGCCAGCAGCGGACAGATAGGCACTGAAGCTTTCTTT.